One and the same sample provided the 26 T cell receptor beta chains below, sequenced in a study of response to subunit inactivated influenza vaccine. Via MiXCR, TCRdb re-called the RT-PCR reads, giving one row per CDR3 protein. The sample carries fewer than 750,000 distinct CDR3 sequences, around 15% recorded once. Sequenced here: PBMCs from blood, sampled about 13 days after vaccination. The receptors come from a man aged 45-65 years who received an inactivated influenza vaccine.

The genes are TRBV29-1 and TRBJ2-1; TRBD1 or TRBD2 may be the D gene (6 bases each). Trimming left V 8 bases short and J 12 bases short, with 29 bases between. The CDR3 runs 15 residues. CDR1 SQVTM and CDR2 ANQGSEA come from the germline V gene. The CDR3 loop reads CSPRCGGLLMRVQFF. The CDR3, as DNA: TGCAGCCCCCGTTGTGGGGGGCTACTAATGAGGGTGCAGTTCTTC.

The chain has TRBV11-2 and TRBJ2-2; TRBD1 agrees at 8 bases. CDR1 SGHAT and CDR2 FQNNGV come from the germline V gene. V lost 4 bases and J lost 1; bases outside the gene matches: 5. The CDR3 contains 16 residues. CDR3 amino acids: CASSSTGTGNTGELFF. For the CDR3, the DNA is TGTGCCAGCAGCTCTACCGGGACAGGGAACACCGGGGAGCTGTTTTTT.

The chain carries TRBV23-1 and TRBJ1-6; maybe TRBD1 (5 bases). TRBV23-1 is flagged as an ORF with uncertain function. Trimming took 9 bases from V and 14 from J, leaving 14 bases between them. This CDR3 contains 11 residues. CDR3 amino acids: CASSRGGTLHF. CDR3 DNA sequence: TGCGCCAGTTCAAGGGGCGGGACCCTCCACTTT.

V and J are TRBV29-1 and TRBJ2-2; the D gene is possibly TRBD2 (6 bases). CDR1 and CDR2 (germline): SQVTM, ANQGSEA. The CDR3 contains 14 residues. V was clipped by 5 bases and J by 2 bases, with 12 bases between them. As DNA, the CDR3 is TGCAGCGTTTCCGGACTACCTAACACCGGGGAGCTGTTTTTT. It yields the protein CSVSGLPNTGELFF.

This clonotype was detected only a few times. The chain has TRBV5-1 and TRBJ2-6; no clear D gene. This CDR3 has 16 amino acids. Germline V CDR1 and CDR2: SGHRS, YFSETQ. Trimming shortened V by 4 bases and J by 0 bases, and 11 bases separated the two germline ends. For the CDR3, the DNA is TGCGCCAGCAGCCGGGCGCGGTACTCTGGGGCCAACGTCCTGACTTTC. It specifies CASSRARYSGANVLTF.

The rearrangement links TRBV20-1 to TRBJ2-2; D possibly uses TRBD1 or TRBD2 (6 bases each). Germline assignment: CDR1 DFQATT and CDR2 SNEGSKA (reference sequence). This CDR3 contains 16 residues. The V end lost 1 base, the J end lost 4 bases, and 16 bases lay between the germline ends. The CDR3 is CSARVPGRGPTGELFF. The CDR3 DNA sequence: TGCAGTGCTAGAGTCCCGGGACGGGGGCCCACCGGGGAGCTGTTTTTT.

The table lists this clonotype with a few counts. This chain links TRBV20-1 with TRBJ1-1; no reliable D call. Germline V gives CDR1 DFQATT, CDR2 SNEGSKA (reference sequence). The CDR3 runs to 13 residues. V lost 3 bases, J lost 0 bases, and 8 bases lay in between. The CDR3 sequence: CSARGNMNTEAFF. In DNA, the CDR3 is TGCAGTGCTAGGGGAAACATGAACACTGAAGCTTTCTTT.

The chain joins TRBV28 to TRBJ2-7; weak D call: TRBD1 (6 bases). CDR1 and CDR2 (germline): MDHEN, SYDVKM. The CDR3 has 12 residues. The V end was cut by 2 bases, the J end by 12 bases, with 14 bases between. CDR3 protein: CASSLLGQIMYF. The CDR3 DNA is TGTGCCAGCAGTTTACTAGGACAGATTATGTACTTC.

The DNA for the CDR3 is TGTGCCAGCAGCTTCTCGACGTCTGGAGATAATGAAAAACTGTTTTTT. This gives the protein CASSFSTSGDNEKLFF. V usage is TRBV5-4 and J usage is TRBJ1-4; D is ambiguous. Trimming removed 2 bases at V and 4 bases at J, with 15 bases between. This CDR3 has 16 residues. Germline-derived CDR1 and CDR2 are SGHNT and YYREEE (reference sequence).

This clonotype was seen many times. This rearrangement joins TRBV10-3 to TRBJ2-1, with 9 bases aligning to TRBD2. Germline CDR1 and CDR2: ENHRY and SYGVKD. The CDR3 is 16 residues long. V lost 2 bases to trimming and J lost 4 bases; unmatched junction nucleotides: 6. The chain's CDR3 is CAISEPKTSGYNEQFF. CDR3 DNA: TGTGCCATCAGTGAGCCCAAGACTAGCGGATACAATGAGCAGTTCTTC.

The chain employs TRBV12-3 or TRBV12-4 and TRBJ2-6, with a possible D match to TRBD1 (6 bases). V lost 8 bases and J lost 2, with 13 bases in between. The CDR3 contains 15 residues. CDR3 in DNA: TGTGCCAGCTGCAAACAGGGTGCTGGGGCCAACGTCCTGACTTTC. Translated, it gives CASCKQGAGANVLTF.

This clonotype was seen a few times. J is TRBJ1-5 and V is TRBV29-1, with TRBD1 identical over 11 bases. V lost 7 bases, J lost 6 bases, and 5 bases stayed unmatched. This CDR3 spans 13 amino acids. CDR1 and CDR2 (germline): SQVTM, ANQGSEA. The CDR3 nucleotides read TGCAGCGCAGGACAGGGGGCCGGTCAGCCCCAGCATTTT. Translating gives CSAGQGAGQPQHF.

The chain recombines TRBV7-9 with TRBJ1-1, with D hard to call. Germline-derived CDR1 and CDR2 are SEHNR and FQNEAQ (reference sequence). V was clipped by 5 bases and J by 4 bases, with 14 bases between them. The CDR3 contains 14 residues. CDR3 protein: CASSVKGWGTEAFF. The CDR3 nucleotides read TGTGCCAGCAGCGTTAAGGGATGGGGCACTGAAGCTTTCTTT.

This sequence joins TRBV4-3 and TRBJ2-3, with TRBD2 matching 8 bases. The CDR3 is made up of 20 amino acids. V gave up 4 bases and J gave up 3 bases; unmatched junction bases: 21. Germline V gene data show CDR1 as LGHNA and CDR2 as YSLEER. The CDR3 sequence is CASSPGAGGGRTIGTDTQYF. CDR3 coding DNA: TGCGCCAGCAGCCCGGGGGCAGGCGGGGGGCGGACAATAGGTACAGATACGCAGTATTTT.

This clonotype was detected a few times. The chain is built from TRBV4-2 and TRBJ1-2; TRBD1 agrees at 8 bases. V shed 1 base and J 0 bases; nucleotides not matched to a gene: 10. The CDR3 is 18 residues long. Per the germline V gene, CDR1 is LGHNA and CDR2 is YNFKEQ. The CDR3 DNA reads as TGTGCCAGCAGCCAAGCTACCGGGACAGGCGCTTCTAACTATGGCTACACCTTC. Encoded protein: CASSQATGTGASNYGYTF.

The chain joins TRBV6-1 to TRBJ2-2; 7 bases line up with TRBD1. CDR3 length equals 17 residues. V was clipped by 6 bases and J by 0 bases; unmatched bases: 10. Germline V lookup: CDR1 MNHNS, CDR2 SASEGT. The DNA of the CDR3 is TGTGCCAGCAGACACCCCCGACAGGGACCGAACACCGGGGAGCTGTTTTTT. The encoded protein is CASRHPRQGPNTGELFF.

The genes are TRBV11-2 and TRBJ2-6; D uncertain. Trimming removed 4 bases at V and 4 bases at J, with 17 bases between. The CDR3 consists of 17 residues. Germline V lookup: CDR1 SGHAT, CDR2 FQNNGV. Here the CDR3 reads CASSSLRLIAGANVLTF. CDR3 nucleotides: TGTGCCAGCAGCTCGCTCCGCCTGATAGCAGGGGCCAACGTCCTGACTTTC.

The V call is TRBV2, the J call TRBJ2-7; TRBD1 matches 9 bases. The ends lost 7 bases at V and 2 bases at J; junction bases unmatched: 21. Germline lookup yields CDR1 SNHLY and CDR2 FYNNEI. The CDR3 has 19 residues. The CDR3 is CASTYKEILGQGVPYEQYF. CDR3 nucleotides: TGTGCCAGCACCTATAAAGAGATATTGGGACAGGGAGTCCCCTACGAGCAGTACTTC.

This clonotype appeared a few times. The genes are TRBV19 and TRBJ1-5; 8 bases line up with TRBD1. J was trimmed by 3 bases and V by 4 bases; bases with no gene match: 14. The CDR3 consists of 18 residues. Germline V CDR1 and CDR2: LNHDA, SQIVND (reference sequence). CDR3 sequence (DNA): TGTGCCAGTAGTACGCCGACAGGGGCCCCCAGATACAATCAGCCCCAGCATTTT. This gives the protein CASSTPTGAPRYNQPQHF.

This clonotype has a handful of counts. The rearrangement uses TRBV7-6 and TRBJ2-5, with 8 bases lining up with TRBD2. The CDR3 extends over 14 amino acids. From germline, CDR1 is SGHVS and CDR2 FNYEAQ. The V segment lost 8 bases and the J segment 5 bases; nucleotides outside the gene matches: 10. The CDR3 bases are TGTGCCAGCGCAATGAAGGCGGGAGGCGAGACCCAGTACTTC. It is translated as CASAMKAGGETQYF. The full variable domain, its missing parts supplied by reference TRBV7-6 and TRBJ2-5, is GAGVSQSPRYKVTKRGQDVALRCDPISGHVSLYWYRQALGQGPEFLTYFNYEAQQDKSGLPNDRFSAERPEGSISTLTIQRTEQRDSAMYRCASAMKAGGETQYFGPGTRLLVL.

This clonotype appeared many times. V usage is TRBV5-1 and J usage is TRBJ2-5; D uncertain. Germline loops: CDR1 SGHRS, CDR2 YFSETQ. V was trimmed by 4 bases and J by 4 bases, leaving 14 bases between them. This CDR3 has 14 residues. DNA for the CDR3: TGCGCCAGCAGCACGGGCCGGATGGCAGAGACCCAGTACTTC. Translation gives CASSTGRMAETQYF.

The chain couples TRBV6-4 to TRBJ2-4, with a tentative D call TRBD1 (6 bases). CDR3 length: 14 amino acids. CDR1 and CDR2 (germline): MRHNA, SNTAGT. Trimming pared 5 bases from V and 8 bases from J, leaving 16 bases between. The chain's CDR3 is CASSQSRGSDIQYF. The DNA of the CDR3 is TGTGCCAGCAGTCAAAGCAGGGGAAGCGACATTCAGTACTTC.

The chain links TRBV20-1 to TRBJ2-1, with 7 bases that match TRBD1. Germline V gene lookup returns CDR1 DFQATT and CDR2 SNEGSKA (reference sequence). The CDR3 covers 13 residues. This chain's CDR3 is CSPQTGKMNEQFF. CDR3 nucleotides: TGCAGCCCCCAGACAGGGAAGATGAATGAGCAGTTCTTC.

The rearrangement joins TRBV21-1 to TRBJ1-1; TRBD1, the D gene given by the table, was not confirmed from the DNA. TRBV21-1 is a pseudogene segment. This CDR3 is built from 13 residues. In DNA form, the CDR3 reads TGTGCCAGCAGCGCGACAGTGGGGATTGAAGCTTTCTTT. Translated: CASSATVGIEAFF.

This clonotype was seen a few times. The genes are TRBV20-1 and TRBJ1-1; D gene uncertain. V was clipped by 5 bases and J by 6 bases, with 7 bases between them. CDR1 and CDR2 from the germline V gene are DFQATT and SNEGSKA (reference sequence). This CDR3 is built from 10 residues. This CDR3 reads CSAVHSEAFF. CDR3 nucleotide sequence: TGCAGTGCTGTGCATTCTGAAGCTTTCTTT.

In its sample, this clonotype was seen a few times. The chain links TRBV6-5 to TRBJ2-7, with TRBD1 matching over 7 bases. Germline V gene sequence: CDR1 MNHEY, CDR2 SVGAGI. This CDR3 comprises 14 residues. The J segment lost 5 bases and the V segment lost 2 bases, leaving 6 bases of the junction unmatched. This chain's CDR3 is CASSYGPGGNEQYF. The CDR3 coding sequence is TGTGCCAGCAGTTACGGCCCAGGGGGTAACGAGCAGTACTTC.